This T cell receptor beta chain was profiled in a study of shared clonotypes between healthy human individuals. Study in general: Donors were two women and a few men aged 18 to 49.

Naive CD8 cells comprised CD45RO-negative, CCR7-positively selected cells, excluding terminally differentiated effector memory CD45RA+ cells. Method: immunoSEQ multiplex PCR; TCRdb's copy keeps in-frame clones and lacks some. The table has about 580,000 clones, nearly 98% seen once. The V and J ends lost 0 bases and 14 bases respectively, with 14 bases between them. Germline values: CDR1 SGHDN, CDR2 FVKESK. The CDR3 consists of 13 residues. This chain connects TRBV14 to TRBJ2-1; D remains ambiguous. Material: naive CD8+ T cells sorted from blood. The source is a man in his thirties or forties in good health. CDR3 protein: CASSQEPFIVEFF. Here the CDR3 DNA reads TGTGCCAGCAGCCAAGAGCCATTCATTGTGGAGTTCTTC.